This T cell receptor (beta chain) was profiled in a study of T cell changes during pregnancy in multiple sclerosis. Measured with immunoSEQ multiplex PCR; TCRdb has only the in-frame clones, and not every one. Of approximately 90,000 clones in the sample, approximately 92% were seen once. The sequencing used peripheral blood, collected after pregnancy. The TCR sequence derives from a female donor with multiple sclerosis, enrolled in a pregnancy study.

As DNA, the CDR3 is TGTGCCAGCAGCATAGAACTCGGACAGGGACGGGGTGAGCAGTTCTTC. Translated: CASSIELGQGRGEQFF. The J gene is TRBJ2-1, the V gene TRBV7-9; 8 bases map to TRBD1. Looked up from germline, CDR1 is SEHNR and CDR2 is FQNEAQ (reference sequence). The CDR3 covers 16 residues. Trimming took 5 bases from V and 9 from J; bases not matched to a gene: 15.